This T cell receptor (beta chain) was sequenced for a study of OX40 agonist ivuxolimab in advanced cancers. Sequencing was performed with immunoSEQ multiplex PCR; in TCRdb, only in-frame clones are kept and a portion is missing. Of approximately 42,000 clones in the sample, roughly four fifths were seen once. The CDR3 extends over 15 amino acids. V lost 6 bases, J lost 2 bases, and 6 bases stayed unmatched. CDR1 is KGHSH, CDR2 LQKENI, per germline. This TCR was sampled from an adult with an advanced solid tumor such as melanoma, head and neck, liver or kidney cancer. Sequences were derived from CD4+ or CD8+ T cells sorted from blood, sampled in a trial of the OX40 agonist ivuxolimab. V and J are TRBV18 and TRBJ2-3; 9 bases line up with TRBD1. The CDR3 region has the DNA TGTGCCAGCTCGTTTACAGGGGGCACCACAGATACGCAGTATTTT. This gives the protein CASSFTGGTTDTQYF. The full variable domain, with the rest looked up from reference TRBV18 and TRBJ2-3, is NAGVMQNPRHLVRRRGQEARLRCSPMKGHSHVYWYRQLPEEGLKFMVYLQKENIIDESGMPKERFSAEFPKEGPSILRIQQVVRGDSAAYFCASSFTGGTTDTQYFGPGTRLTVL.